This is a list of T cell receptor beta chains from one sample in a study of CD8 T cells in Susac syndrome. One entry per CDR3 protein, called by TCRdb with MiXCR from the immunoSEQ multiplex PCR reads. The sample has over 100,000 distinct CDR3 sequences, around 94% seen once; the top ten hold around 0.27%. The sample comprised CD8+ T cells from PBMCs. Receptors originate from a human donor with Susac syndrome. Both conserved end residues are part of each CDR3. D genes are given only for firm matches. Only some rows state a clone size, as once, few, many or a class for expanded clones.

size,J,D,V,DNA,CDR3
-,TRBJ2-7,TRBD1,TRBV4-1,TGCGCCAGCAGCTCCAGGACAGGGAACTACGAGCAGTACTTC,CASSSRTGNYEQYF
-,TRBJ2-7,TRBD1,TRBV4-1,TGCGCCAGCAGCCAATATCCGGGACAGGGGGCGAGGGAGCAGTACTTC,CASSQYPGQGAREQYF
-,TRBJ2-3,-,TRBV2,TGTGCCAGCAGTGTTTTCCCCCAGGGTGAGACAGATACGCAGTATTTT,CASSVFPQGETDTQYF
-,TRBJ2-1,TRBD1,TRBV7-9,TGTGCCAGCAGCCCGGAACCGGGACAGGGCTACCCCAACAATGAGCAGTTCTTC,CASSPEPGQGYPNNEQFF
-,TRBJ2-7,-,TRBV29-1,TGCAGCGTTGAGGGGATAGTTGGGGAGCAGTACTTC,CSVEGIVGEQYF
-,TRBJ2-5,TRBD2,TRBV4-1,TGCGCCAGCAGCCCTCTAGCGGGGCCCCGAGAGACCCAGTACTTC,CASSPLAGPRETQYF
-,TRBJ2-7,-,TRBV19,TGTGCCAGTAGTATCGGGGGAGGGGGCAGCGACGAGCAGTACTTC,CASSIGGGGSDEQYF
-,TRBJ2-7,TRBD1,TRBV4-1,TGCGCCAGCAGCCAATCCGACAGGGACTACGAGCAGTACTTC,CASSQSDRDYEQYF
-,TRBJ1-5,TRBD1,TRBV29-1,TGCAGCGTTGACACTGACGGGACAGGGAATCAGCCCCAGCATTTT,CSVDTDGTGNQPQHF
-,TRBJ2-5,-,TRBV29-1,TGCAGCGTTGAACCCACAGGGACCTGGGCCCAGTACTTC,CSVEPTGTWAQYF
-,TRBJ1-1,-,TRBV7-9,TGTGCCAGCAGCCCTCGTTCATACCTGAACACTGAAGCTTTCTTT,CASSPRSYLNTEAFF
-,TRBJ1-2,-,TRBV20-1,TGCAGTGCTATCGGGGACACCATTAACTATGGCTACACCTTC,CSAIGDTINYGYTF
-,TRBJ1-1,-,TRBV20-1,TGCAGTGCTGAGGGGGAGGGGGTCACTGAAGCTTTCTTT,CSAEGEGVTEAFF
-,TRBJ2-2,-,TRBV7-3,TGTGCCAGCAGCTTACAGAACAGCGGGGAGCTGTTTTTT,CASSLQNSGELFF
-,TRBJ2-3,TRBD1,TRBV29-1,TGCAGCGTCGAGGGGCAGGGGGCGCGGGATACGCAGTATTTT,CSVEGQGARDTQYF
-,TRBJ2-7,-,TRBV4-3,TGCGCCAGCAGCCAAGTACTGTCCCACGAGCAGTACTTC,CASSQVLSHEQYF
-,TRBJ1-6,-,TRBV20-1,TGCAGTGCTCCCCGGGGCCTGGGGAATTCACCCCTCCACTTT,CSAPRGLGNSPLHF
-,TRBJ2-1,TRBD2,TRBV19,TGTGCCAGTAGTTCCCCGGGACTAGCGGGCTACAATGAGCAGTTCTTC,CASSSPGLAGYNEQFF
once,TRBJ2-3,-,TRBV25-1,TGTGCCAGCAGCCCAAAGGGTAGGGGCGGGGATACGCAGTATTTT,CASSPKGRGGDTQYF
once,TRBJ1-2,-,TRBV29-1,TGCAGCGTTGAAGAGCCCTCGGACAACTATGGCTACACCTTC,CSVEEPSDNYGYTF
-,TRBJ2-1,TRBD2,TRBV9,TGTGCCAGCAGTGGGGGGGGAACTGAGCAGTTCTTC,CASSGGGTEQFF
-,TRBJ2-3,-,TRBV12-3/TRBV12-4,TGTGCCAGCATGACGGATACGCAGTATTTT,CASMTDTQYF
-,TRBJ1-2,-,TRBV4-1,TGCGCCAGCAGCCAAGAAAGGCATGGCTACACCTTC,CASSQERHGYTF
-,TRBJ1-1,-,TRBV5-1,TGCGCCAGCAGCTCAAACCCAGGGGCTGAAACTGAAGCTTTCTTT,CASSSNPGAETEAFF
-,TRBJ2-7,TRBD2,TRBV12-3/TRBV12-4,TGTGCCAGCAGTTTCCCGGGACTAGCTAGCGAGCAGTACTTC,CASSFPGLASEQYF
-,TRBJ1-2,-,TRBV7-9,TGTGCCAGCAGCTTAGTATCAGGGGAGATACTCTATGGCTACACCTTC,CASSLVSGEILYGYTF
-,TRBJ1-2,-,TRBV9,TGTGCCAGCAGCGTAGTTAATCCCCGGATTGGCTACACCTTC,CASSVVNPRIGYTF
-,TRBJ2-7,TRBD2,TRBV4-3,TGCGCCAGCAGCCAAGATACGACGGGGGGATACGAGCAGTACTTC,CASSQDTTGGYEQYF
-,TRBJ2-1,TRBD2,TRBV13,TGTGCCAGCAGCTTAGAACGGGGGGGCGTCAATGAGCAGTTCTTC,CASSLERGGVNEQFF
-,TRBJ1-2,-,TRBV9,TGTGCCAGCAGCATCCGTCAGGGGGGCTACACCTTC,CASSIRQGGYTF
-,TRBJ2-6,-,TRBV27,TGTGCCAGCAGTTTATTAAGCGTATCTGGGGCCAACGTCCTGACTTTC,CASSLLSVSGANVLTF
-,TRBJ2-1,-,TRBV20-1,TGCAGTGCTAGTATCGGGGTTCCCAATGAGCAGTTCTTC,CSASIGVPNEQFF
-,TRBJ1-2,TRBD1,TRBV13,TGTGCCAGCAGCGTTGGACAGGGGGCGGATGGCTACACCTTC,CASSVGQGADGYTF
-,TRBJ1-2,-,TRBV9,TGTGCCAGCAGCGTACAGGGGTACGGCTACACCTTC,CASSVQGYGYTF
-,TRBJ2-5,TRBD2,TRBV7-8,TGTGCCAGCAGCTTAGAACTAGCGGGGTCGCAAGAGACCCAGTACTTC,CASSLELAGSQETQYF
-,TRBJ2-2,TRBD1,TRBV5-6,TGTGCCAGCAGCTTACAGGGGACGAACACCGGGGAGCTGTTTTTT,CASSLQGTNTGELFF
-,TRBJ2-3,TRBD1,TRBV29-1,TGCAGCGTTTGGACAGGGGGAGGAGCAGATACGCAGTATTTT,CSVWTGGGADTQYF
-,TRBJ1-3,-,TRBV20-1,TGCAGTGCACGAGGGGTCTTGAGCGGAAACACCATATATTTT,CSARGVLSGNTIYF
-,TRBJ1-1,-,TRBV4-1,TGCGCCAGCAGCCAGAGGGGCGTCGGTGGCACTGAAGCTTTCTTT,CASSQRGVGGTEAFF
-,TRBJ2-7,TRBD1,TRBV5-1,TGCGCCAGCAGCTCCCTTGACAGGGGGCTCTTCTACGAGCAGTACTTC,CASSSLDRGLFYEQYF
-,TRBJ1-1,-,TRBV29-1,TGCAGCGTTTCCACCCTAACTGAAGCTTTCTTT,CSVSTLTEAFF
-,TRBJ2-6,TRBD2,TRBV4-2,TGTGCCAGCAGCCAAGATCCAGCGGGGGGATCTGGGGCCAACGTCCTGACTTTC,CASSQDPAGGSGANVLTF
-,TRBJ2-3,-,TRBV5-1,TGCGCCAGCAGCTTGGAGAGCGAGACAGATACGCAGTATTTT,CASSLESETDTQYF
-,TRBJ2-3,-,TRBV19,TGTGCCAGTAGTATCGAGGGGGGAACAGATACGCAGTATTTT,CASSIEGGTDTQYF
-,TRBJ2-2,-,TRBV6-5,TGTGCCAGCAGTTACGGGGAGAACACCGGGGAGCTGTTTTTT,CASSYGENTGELFF
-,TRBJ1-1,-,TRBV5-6,TGTGCCAGCAGCTTGGGGGTTGCCACTGAAGCTTTCTTT,CASSLGVATEAFF
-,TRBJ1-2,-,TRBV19,TGTGCCACCCTCCAGGGAGGCTACACCTTC,CATLQGGYTF
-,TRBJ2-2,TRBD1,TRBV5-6,TGTGCCAGCAGCTTGGGAAACAGGGGTTTTGGCGGGGAGCTGTTTTTT,CASSLGNRGFGGELFF
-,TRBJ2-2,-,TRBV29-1,TGCAGCGTTGCTGGGGGCACCGGGGAGCTGTTTTTT,CSVAGGTGELFF
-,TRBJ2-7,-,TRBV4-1,TGCGCCAGCAGCCAAGAGGGAATTTCCTACGAGCAGTACTTC,CASSQEGISYEQYF
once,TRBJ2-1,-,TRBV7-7,TGTGCCAGCAGCTCGGGACTCACCAATGAGCAGTTCTTC,CASSSGLTNEQFF
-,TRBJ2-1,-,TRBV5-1,TGCGCCAGCACCGCAGCTAACTACAATGAGCAGTTCTTC,CASTAANYNEQFF
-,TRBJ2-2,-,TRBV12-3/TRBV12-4,TGTGCCACTTGCTCTAACACCGGGGAGCTGTTTTTT,CATCSNTGELFF
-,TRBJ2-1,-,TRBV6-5,TGTGCCAGCAGTGGGGCCATTTACAATGAGCAGTTCTTC,CASSGAIYNEQFF
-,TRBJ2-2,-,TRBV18,TGTGCCAGCTCACCGCCCGACTACACCGGGGAGCTGTTTTTT,CASSPPDYTGELFF
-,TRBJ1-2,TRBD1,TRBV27,TGTGCCAGCAGTTTGAACAGGGGGGACTATGGCTACACCTTC,CASSLNRGDYGYTF
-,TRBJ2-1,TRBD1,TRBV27,TGTGCCAGCAGTTCCCCAGGGGGCGGCTCCTACAATGAGCAGTTCTTC,CASSSPGGGSYNEQFF
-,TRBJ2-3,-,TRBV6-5,TGTGCCAGCAGTTACTCGATCGACGGGGAGGCAGATACGCAGTATTTT,CASSYSIDGEADTQYF
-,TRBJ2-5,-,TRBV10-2,TGCGCCAGCAGTGAATTGGGGGGGGCCCAAGAGACCCAGTACTTC,CASSELGGAQETQYF